This T cell receptor (beta chain) was captured in a study of identical twins. TCRdb reanalysed the 5' RACE reads using MiXCR and keeps one entry per CDR3 protein. The table lists over 250,000 distinct CDR3 sequences, roughly 10% of them singletons. This clonotype was observed at least ten times. Germline CDR1 LGHNA, CDR2 YSLEER. Trimming stripped 0 bases from V and 7 bases from J, with 12 bases between. There are 14 residues in the CDR3. These data were also reused for a study on yellow fever vaccine responses in identical twins.

The sequence was collected from a woman aged 18-29 years in good health. V and J are TRBV4-3 and TRBJ1-2; a possible D gene is TRBD1 (5 bases). Sequenced input: CD8+ T cells sorted from blood. CDR3 residues: CASSQDRAGPGYTF. DNA for the CDR3: TGCGCCAGCAGCCAAGATAGGGCAGGGCCTGGCTACACCTTC.